This entry is about one T cell receptor beta chain. CDR1 and CDR2 from the germline V gene are MNHNS and SASEGT. The V end lost 2 bases, the J end lost 4 bases, and 14 bases lay between the germline ends. This CDR3 has 15 amino acids. In the study's own analysis: Reference gene primer amplification gave nucleated cell count estimates. The method was immunoSEQ multiplex PCR; TCRdb's version includes in-frame clones alone and lacks a portion of them. V, J and clone size derive from that table, while D and trimming were established from the DNA sequence. The repertoire holds around 110,000 clones, roughly 77% seen once, with 16% in the top ten. The sample originates from a study of blood T cell repertoires in COVID-19. For the study at large: Sites across the United States, Italy and Spain contributed samples from acute and convalescent COVID-19. Nucleic acid was either cDNA or gDNA, and it came from T cells, B-cell-depleted T cells, or PBMCs.

The J gene is TRBJ1-1, the V gene TRBV6-1; perhaps TRBD1 as D (6 bases). This receptor was identified in a man between 60 and 75 years old with active or convalescent COVID-19. The sequenced material came from peripheral blood. Written as DNA, the CDR3 is TGTGCCAGCAGTGAACGGGGGGGGGCGAGCACTGAAGCTTTCTTT. Its translation: CASSERGGASTEAFF.